One and the same sample provided the 29 T cell receptor beta chains below, sequenced in a study of cytomegalovirus exposure and HLA in healthy donors. The primer mix had 60 Vbeta and 13 Jbeta primers. Clones were read by immunoSEQ multiplex PCR, and TCRdb kept only the in-frame ones, dropping some. Seen here are 200,000 to 250,000 clones, about 80% observed once, and the top ten hold roughly 0.6%. Material for sequencing was PBMCs. The receptors were gathered from a man between 18 and 35 years old in good health and CMV-seronegative.

V gene TRBV6-5 combines with J gene TRBJ2-3; tentatively, D is TRBD2 (7 bases). This CDR3 is 14 amino acids long. With 0 bases removed from V and 5 bases from J, the gap between germline ends came to 9 bases. Germline V gene lookup returns CDR1 MNHEY and CDR2 SVGAGI. The DNA of the CDR3 is TGTGCCAGCAGTTACTCCGGGGGGCTAGATACGCAGTATTTT. Protein: CASSYSGGLDTQYF.

The chain uses TRBV19 and TRBJ1-2; D is possibly TRBD1 (5 bases). Trimming cost V 6 bases and J 2 bases, with 7 bases left between them. Per the germline V gene, CDR1 is LNHDA and CDR2 is SQIVND (reference sequence). This CDR3 spans 12 amino acids. CDR3 sequence reads: CASRGGNYGYTF. The CDR3 DNA reads as TGTGCCAGTAGGGGGGGGAACTATGGCTACACCTTC.

The chain recombines TRBV7-3 with TRBJ1-1, with D maybe TRBD1 (5 bases). Germline V lookup: CDR1 SGHTA, CDR2 FQGTGA. The CDR3 runs to 14 residues. V shed 2 bases and J shed 0 bases, with 7 bases lying between them. The CDR3 sequence is CASSLQGMNTEAFF. The CDR3 DNA reads as TGTGCCAGCAGCTTACAGGGCATGAACACTGAAGCTTTCTTT.

The genes are TRBV20-1 and TRBJ2-1, with 7 bases aligning to TRBD1. Germline CDR1 and CDR2: DFQATT and SNEGSKA (reference sequence). This CDR3 spans 11 amino acids. Unmatched junction bases numbered 3, after V lost 3 bases and J lost 10 bases. The chain's CDR3 is CSARLQGEQFF. The CDR3 nucleotides read TGCAGTGCTAGGTTACAGGGGGAGCAGTTCTTC.

The rearrangement uses TRBV6-1 and TRBJ2-7; 11 bases line up with TRBD1. Per the germline V gene, CDR1 is MNHNS and CDR2 is SASEGT. The CDR3 is 14 residues long. The trim removed 3 bases at V and 3 bases at J, leaving 1 base unmatched. In DNA form, the CDR3 reads TGTGCCAGCAGTGAGGGACAGGGGGGCTACGAGCAGTACTTC. Translated: CASSEGQGGYEQYF.

Of note for this clone: This CDR3 is also generated by other DNA sequences in the sample. The chain combines TRBV2 with TRBJ2-7, with a weak D call TRBD2 (5 bases). The germline gives CDR1 SNHLY, CDR2 FYNNEI. The CDR3 has 12 amino acids. V was pared by 6 bases and J by 0 bases, with 6 bases between. Here the CDR3 DNA reads TGTGCCAGCAGGGGAGACTCCTACGAGCAGTACTTC. Translation gives CASRGDSYEQYF.

This clone was seen only a few times. The chain joins TRBV6-1 to TRBJ2-7, with D possibly being TRBD1 (6 bases). Germline CDR1 reads MNHNS; CDR2 reads SASEGT. There are 14 residues in the CDR3. V was clipped by 3 bases and J by 1 base, with 10 bases between them. CDR3 coding DNA: TGTGCCAGCAGTGACATGGGACATTCCTACGAGCAGTACTTC. This gives the protein CASSDMGHSYEQYF.

The chain has TRBV19 and TRBJ2-3; D remains unclear. Germline V lookup: CDR1 LNHDA, CDR2 SQIVND (reference sequence). There are 14 residues in the CDR3. V lost 3 bases, J lost 6 bases, and 13 bases lay in between. DNA for the CDR3: TGTGCCAGTAGTATTGCCCAGAGCGAGGATACGCAGTATTTT. It encodes CASSIAQSEDTQYF.

The chain carries TRBV14 and TRBJ2-7; 13 nucleotides line up with TRBD2. The junction had 9 bases not matched to a gene; V was cut back by 4 bases and J by 0 bases. The CDR3 consists of 18 residues. Germline V gene lookup returns CDR1 SGHDN and CDR2 FVKESK. The CDR3 loop is CASSLGTSGEAFSYEQYF. The CDR3 DNA is TGTGCCAGCAGCCTCGGGACTAGCGGGGAAGCCTTCTCCTACGAGCAGTACTTC.

V usage is TRBV7-3 and J usage is TRBJ2-7, with 8 positions matching TRBD1. The CDR3 spans 14 residues. Trimming at V came to 4 bases and at J to 1 base, leaving 3 bases not matched to a gene. Germline V CDR1 and CDR2: SGHTA, FQGTGA. CDR3 coding DNA: TGTGCCAGCAGCTCCGGGACAGGTTCCTACGAGCAGTACTTC. Translated, it gives CASSSGTGSYEQYF.

The rearrangement links TRBV29-1 to TRBJ1-4; unclear D gene. The CDR3 covers 14 residues. Germline lookup yields CDR1 SQVTM and CDR2 ANQGSEA. Trimming left V 6 bases short and J 0 bases short, with 11 bases between. The CDR3 loop reads CSVADTATNEKLFF. CDR3 nucleotide sequence: TGCAGCGTCGCAGACACTGCAACTAATGAAAAACTGTTTTTT.

V and J are TRBV19 and TRBJ1-1; no clear D. The ends were cut back, 4 bases at V and 6 bases at J, with 12 bases in the middle. CDR3 length equals 13 residues. Germline CDR1 is LNHDA and CDR2 is SQIVND (reference sequence). The CDR3 loop reads CASSRDGRAEAFF. CDR3 nucleotide sequence: TGTGCCAGTAGTAGAGACGGTCGGGCTGAAGCTTTCTTT.

The genes are TRBV19 and TRBJ2-1, with TRBD2 matching over 9 bases. The germline V gene has CDR1 LNHDA and CDR2 SQIVND (reference sequence). The CDR3 runs 15 residues. Unmatched junction bases numbered 9, after V lost 5 bases and J lost 7 bases. CDR3 protein: CASSGVDSGRNEQFF. In DNA, the CDR3 is TGTGCCAGTAGTGGGGTGGATAGCGGGAGAAATGAGCAGTTCTTC.

This clone came up a few times. The chain employs TRBV5-1 and TRBJ2-5; TRBD2 matches 7 bases. The germline gives CDR1 SGHRS, CDR2 YFSETQ. V lost 3 bases and J lost 2; bases outside the gene matches: 1. The CDR3 totals 13 residues. In DNA form, the CDR3 reads TGCGCCAGCAGCTGGGGGGGGCAAGAGACCCAGTACTTC. Amino acid sequence: CASSWGGQETQYF.

The chain employs TRBV2 and TRBJ2-3; D is ambiguous. Germline V CDR1 and CDR2: SNHLY, FYNNEI. V lost 3 bases and J 2 bases, leaving 9 bases between the germline ends. This CDR3 comprises 14 residues. For the CDR3, the DNA is TGTGCCAGCAGTGATGAGTACTACACAGATACGCAGTATTTT. Translation: CASSDEYYTDTQYF.

The V gene is TRBV18, the J gene TRBJ2-5; D perhaps matches TRBD2 (6 bases). Deletions cut 3 bases from V and 0 bases from J, with 11 bases between. This CDR3 is built from 15 residues. Germline values: CDR1 KGHSH, CDR2 LQKENI. The CDR3 sequence is CASSPLLANQETQYF. DNA for the CDR3: TGTGCCAGCTCACCCCTTCTAGCGAACCAAGAGACCCAGTACTTC.

This chain joins TRBV9 and TRBJ1-4; 7 nucleotides match TRBD1. Looked up from germline, CDR1 is SGDLS and CDR2 is YYNGEE. With V trimmed by 4 bases and J by 7 bases, 7 bases remained unmatched. The CDR3 length is 14 residues. In DNA form, the CDR3 reads TGTGCCAGCAGCCCCCGACAGGGAGCTGAAAAACTGTTTTTT. This codes for CASSPRQGAEKLFF.

The rearrangement joins TRBV5-1 to TRBJ2-7, with 7 positions matching TRBD1. Germline V gene data show CDR1 as SGHRS and CDR2 as YFSETQ. V dropped 0 bases and J dropped 4; count of bases not matched to a gene: 4. This CDR3 has 14 residues. The CDR3 sequence: CASSLGSGGYEQYF. The DNA for the CDR3 is TGCGCCAGCAGCTTGGGGTCAGGGGGTTACGAGCAGTACTTC.

This chain joins TRBV19 and TRBJ2-1; D perhaps matches TRBD2 (6 bases). From germline, CDR1 is LNHDA and CDR2 SQIVND (reference sequence). This CDR3 is 15 amino acids long. Deletions cut 6 bases from V and 5 bases from J, with 17 bases between. This CDR3 is CASSYLSGRNNEQFF. The CDR3 bases are TGTGCCAGTAGCTACCTTAGCGGTAGGAACAATGAGCAGTTCTTC. The full variable domain, completed using reference TRBV19 and TRBJ2-1, is DGGITQSPKYLFRKEGQNVTLSCEQNLNHDAMYWYRQDPGQGLRLIYYSQIVNDFQKGDIAEGYSVSREKKESFPLTVTSAQKNPTAFYLCASSYLSGRNNEQFFGPGTRLTVL.

J is TRBJ2-3 and V is TRBV10-1, with a tentative D call TRBD2 (6 bases). V was shortened by 3 bases and J by 0 bases, with 10 bases between the two germline ends. The germline CDR1 and CDR2 sequences are WNHNN and SYGVQD (reference sequence). This CDR3 is built from 15 residues. In DNA, the CDR3 is TGCGCCAGCAGTGACGCTAGCGCGAGCACAGATACGCAGTATTTT. Translated, it gives CASSDASASTDTQYF.

The chain uses TRBV28 and TRBJ1-1; 7 bases are shared with TRBD1. CDR1 and CDR2 from the germline V gene are MDHEN and SYDVKM. The V segment lost 7 bases and the J segment 14 bases; nucleotides outside the gene matches: 16. The CDR3 length is 13 residues. The CDR3 nucleotides read TGTGCCAGCACCCCTGGGACAGCCGGGAAGAAATTCTTT. This encodes CASTPGTAGKKFF.

The gene calls are TRBV19 and TRBJ2-5, with 8 bases lining up with TRBD2. This CDR3 spans 16 amino acids. Germline CDR1 LNHDA, CDR2 SQIVND (reference sequence). Unmatched junction bases numbered 4, after V lost 0 bases and J lost 1 base. CDR3 DNA sequence: TGTGCCAGTAGTATAGATCTAGCGGGCTCCCAAGAGACCCAGTACTTC. Its protein is CASSIDLAGSQETQYF. The full variable domain, completed using reference TRBV19 and TRBJ2-5, is DGGITQSPKYLFRKEGQNVTLSCEQNLNHDAMYWYRQDPGQGLRLIYYSQIVNDFQKGDIAEGYSVSREKKESFPLTVTSAQKNPTAFYLCASSIDLAGSQETQYFGPGTRLLVL.

This chain joins TRBV2 and TRBJ2-3; D may be TRBD2 (5 bases). Deletions cut 0 bases from V and 2 bases from J, with 15 bases between. This CDR3 is built from 17 residues. Germline V CDR1 and CDR2: SNHLY, FYNNEI. CDR3 sequence reads: CASSEAWLAGLTDTQYF. Here the CDR3 DNA reads TGTGCCAGCAGTGAAGCGTGGCTCGCGGGTCTCACAGATACGCAGTATTTT.

This clone occurred once. V and J are TRBV10-3 and TRBJ2-2; D is unresolved. The CDR3 is 15 residues long. With 0 bases removed from V and 3 bases from J, the gap between germline ends came to 8 bases. Germline CDR1 ENHRY, CDR2 SYGVKD. The CDR3, as DNA: TGTGCCATCAGTGAGTCGAGAGTCGACACCGGGGAGCTGTTTTTT. It specifies CAISESRVDTGELFF.

This clone was observed once. The rearrangement links TRBV5-4 to TRBJ2-7; 9 nucleotides match TRBD1. The CDR3 runs 15 residues. Losses at the gene ends were 4 bases for V and 0 bases for J; bases not matched to a gene: 5. The germline CDR1 and CDR2 sequences are SGHNT and YYREEE (reference sequence). CDR3 DNA sequence: TGTGCCAGCAGCGCCGGACAGGGGAGCTCCTACGAGCAGTACTTC. It encodes CASSAGQGSSYEQYF.

With respect to this clone: Sequence at one end of the junction differs from germline and may be a read error. The chain is built from TRBV2 and TRBJ2-7; perhaps TRBD2 as D (6 bases). CDR1 SNHLY and CDR2 FYNNEI come from the germline V gene. This CDR3 has 12 amino acids. The CDR3 loop reads CASSALAYGQYF. Here the CDR3 DNA reads TGTGCCAGCAGTGCCCTAGCGTACGGGCAGTACTTC.

The V call is TRBV7-3, the J call TRBJ1-1; D is perhaps TRBD1 (6 bases). The CDR3 contains 15 residues. Trimming pared 5 bases from V and 2 bases from J, leaving 15 bases between. Germline loops: CDR1 SGHTA, CDR2 FQGTGA. In DNA form, the CDR3 reads TGTGCCAGCAGCGTCCAGGGGCAGGGAAACACTGAAGCTTTCTTT. This codes for CASSVQGQGNTEAFF.

The rearrangement links TRBV14 to TRBJ2-1, with 7 bases matching TRBD1. Trimming took 2 bases from V and 5 from J; bases not matched to a gene: 9. From germline, CDR1 is SGHDN and CDR2 FVKESK. The CDR3 contains 16 residues. DNA of the CDR3: TGTGCCAGCAGCCAAACGTGGCCGGGACAGAACAATGAGCAGTTCTTC. This translates into CASSQTWPGQNNEQFF.

The chain uses TRBV6-5 and TRBJ2-5; no clear D gene. The DNA end lines up better with TRBJ2-7; the J call may be wrong. Germline CDR1 reads MNHEY; CDR2 reads SVGAGI. This CDR3 comprises 15 residues. CDR3 sequence (DNA): TGTGCCAGCAGTTACTCGATTAACTCGGTATACGAGCAGTACTTC. Amino acid sequence: CASSYSINSVYEQYF.